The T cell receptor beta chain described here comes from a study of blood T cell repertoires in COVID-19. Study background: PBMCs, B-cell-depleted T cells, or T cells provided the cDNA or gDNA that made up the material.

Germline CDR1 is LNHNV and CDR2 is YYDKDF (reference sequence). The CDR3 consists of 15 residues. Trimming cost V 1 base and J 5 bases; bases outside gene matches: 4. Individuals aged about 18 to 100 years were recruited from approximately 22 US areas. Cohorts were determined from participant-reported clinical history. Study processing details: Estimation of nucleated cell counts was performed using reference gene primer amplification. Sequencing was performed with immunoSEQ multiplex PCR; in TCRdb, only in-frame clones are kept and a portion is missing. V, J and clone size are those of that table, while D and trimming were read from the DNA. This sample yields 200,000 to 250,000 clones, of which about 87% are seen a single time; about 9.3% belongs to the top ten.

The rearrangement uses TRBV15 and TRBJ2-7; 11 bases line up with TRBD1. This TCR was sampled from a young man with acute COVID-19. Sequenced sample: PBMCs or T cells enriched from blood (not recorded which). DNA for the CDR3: TGTGCCACCAGCAGAGGCGGACAGGGGGCCAACGAGCAGTACTTC. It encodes CATSRGGQGANEQYF.